These 12 T cell receptor beta chains share one sample of origin, sequenced in a study of blood T cells in healthy people across ages. Through a sample-barcoded 5' primer and a J-beta primer mix, a second PCR was run for roughly 6 to 12 cycles. One entry per CDR3 protein results from TCRdb running MiXCR on the 5' RACE reads. The sample records approximately 780,000 distinct CDR3 sequences, roughly 26% being singletons. The data were also submitted as part of a second study, on T cells of mothers and their children.

Specimen: blood. These receptors were obtained from a boy aged 10-17 years in good health.

The chain has TRBV7-8 and TRBJ1-4; 7 bases agree with TRBD1. The CDR3 totals 15 residues. The germline gives CDR1 SGHVS, CDR2 FQNEAQ. The junction had 9 bases not matched to a gene; V was cut back by 3 bases and J by 8 bases. The CDR3 here is CASSFMMRGREKLFF. The CDR3 nucleotides are TGTGCCAGCAGCTTTATGATGAGGGGGCGCGAAAAACTGTTTTTT.

In this sample, this clonotype turned up a few times. V and J are TRBV7-9 and TRBJ2-7; TRBD1 or TRBD2 may be the D gene (5 bases each). Germline V gene lookup returns CDR1 SEHNR and CDR2 FQNEAQ (reference sequence). The V end lost 4 bases, the J end lost 2 bases, and 12 bases lay between the germline ends. This CDR3 is 14 amino acids long. CDR3 loop: CASSSGRTTYEQYF. The CDR3 nucleotides read TGTGCCAGCAGCTCGGGACGGACCACCTACGAGCAGTACTTC.

This sequence joins TRBV9 and TRBJ2-1; 10 bases are shared with TRBD1. Germline lookup yields CDR1 SGDLS and CDR2 YYNGEE. This CDR3 has 15 residues. With 4 bases clipped from V and 6 bases from J, the junction kept 7 bases outside the gene matches. The CDR3 coding sequence is TGTGCCAGCAGCTCCGGGACAGGGGATCGCAATGAGCAGTTCTTC. Protein product: CASSSGTGDRNEQFF.

V is TRBV7-9 and J is TRBJ1-2, with a weak D call TRBD1 (6 bases). The CDR3 is made up of 15 amino acids. Germline V gives CDR1 SEHNR, CDR2 FQNEAQ (reference sequence). Trimming left V 1 base short and J 5 bases short, with 14 bases between. CDR3: CASSLVALTGYGYTF. CDR3 sequence (DNA): TGTGCCAGCAGCTTAGTGGCCCTCACAGGGTATGGCTACACCTTC.

This clonotype appeared a few times. This rearrangement joins TRBV12-3 or TRBV12-4 to TRBJ1-1; perhaps TRBD1 as D (5 bases). The CDR3 runs to 12 residues. V gave up 4 bases and J gave up 6 bases, with 9 bases separating them. The CDR3 loop is CASSYQGAEAFF. The CDR3 coding sequence is TGTGCCAGCAGTTATCAGGGCGCTGAAGCTTTCTTT.

In its sample, this clonotype was seen a few times. The J gene is TRBJ2-5, the V gene TRBV20-1; a weak D match, TRBD1 (5 bases). The CDR3 has 13 amino acids. Trimming took 3 bases from V and 4 from J, leaving 12 bases between them. CDR1 is DFQATT, CDR2 SNEGSKA, per germline (reference sequence). CDR3 DNA sequence: TGCAGTGCTAGGGGGCAGGCCGGAGAGACCCAGTACTTC. It translates to CSARGQAGETQYF.

The chain uses TRBV2 and TRBJ2-3, with 7 bases fitting TRBD1. This CDR3 comprises 16 residues. Germline values: CDR1 SNHLY, CDR2 FYNNEI. J lost 6 bases, V lost 2 bases, and 11 bases had no gene match. CDR3 sequence: CASSERTGGSSDTQYF. The DNA for the CDR3 is TGTGCCAGCAGTGAAAGGACAGGAGGATCTTCGGATACGCAGTATTTT.

This clonotype was counted a single time. This rearrangement joins TRBV29-1 to TRBJ2-3, with D unclear. V lost 3 bases, J lost 2 bases, and 3 bases lay in between. Germline lookup yields CDR1 SQVTM and CDR2 ANQGSEA. The CDR3 is 11 residues long. The DNA for the CDR3 is TGCAGCGTTGAGGACACAGATACGCAGTATTTT. Protein product: CSVEDTDTQYF.

With regard to this clonotype: One junction end disagrees with the germline gene, perhaps due to a read error. V and J are TRBV24-1 and TRBJ2-5; 7 nucleotides match TRBD1. The better agreement between TRBJ2-1 and the DNA end casts doubt on the J call. Germline V gene lookup returns CDR1 KGHDR and CDR2 SFDVKD. The CDR3 has 15 amino acids. DNA of the CDR3: TGTGCCACCAGTGATATTTGGGACAGCAACAACGAGCAGTTCTTC. It specifies CATSDIWDSNNEQFF.

This clonotype was recorded a few times. This CDR3 reads CASSMGRGSYEQYF. The CDR3 DNA reads TGTGCCAGTAGTATGGGCAGGGGAAGCTACGAGCAGTACTTC. The chain is built from TRBV19 and TRBJ2-5; TRBD1 is a possible D gene (6 bases). The J call is doubtful: the DNA matches TRBJ2-7 better. From germline, CDR1 is LNHDA and CDR2 SQIVND (reference sequence). The CDR3 runs 14 residues.

This clonotype was detected a few times. The rearrangement joins TRBV20-1 to TRBJ2-2; 12 positions match TRBD2. After removal of 1 base from V and 5 bases from J, the junction contained 5 bases not matched to a gene. CDR3 size: 16 residues. Per germline, CDR1 DFQATT and CDR2 SNEGSKA (reference sequence). The CDR3 sequence: CSARGPTSGGTGELFF. The CDR3 region has the DNA TGCAGTGCTAGAGGACCGACTAGCGGGGGTACCGGGGAGCTGTTTTTT.

The chain carries TRBV5-1 and TRBJ2-3; 8 positions match TRBD1. V dropped 4 bases and J dropped 4; count of bases not matched to a gene: 14. Germline values: CDR1 SGHRS, CDR2 YFSETQ. This CDR3 has 17 residues. This CDR3 is CASSPRTGSYLADTQYF. CDR3 in DNA: TGCGCCAGCAGCCCGAGGACAGGGAGTTATCTGGCAGATACGCAGTATTTT.